A selection of T cell receptor beta chains follows, all from one sample in a study of monozygotic twins with inflammatory bowel disease. TCRdb re-analyzed the 5' RACE reads; it lists each CDR3 protein once, without DNA. The sample table includes around 410,000 distinct CDR3 sequences. The sequencing input was blood. These receptors all stem from a human donor with ulcerative colitis or Crohn's disease, or a healthy co-twin of an affected twin (not recorded which). The CDR3 runs from the conserved cysteine through the conserved F or W. The order of the fields is J gene, V gene, CDR3 protein.

J: TRBJ2-7; V: TRBV18; CDR3: CASSPSGANYEQYF
J: TRBJ2-7; V: TRBV12-3/TRBV12-4; CDR3: CASRGASGSSEQYF
J: TRBJ2-7; V: TRBV28; CDR3: CASISSSTYEQYF
J: TRBJ1-1; V: TRBV7-6; CDR3: CASSNWDRGRGVAFF
J: TRBJ2-7; V: TRBV6-5; CDR3: CASSYHGPYEQYF
J: TRBJ2-3; V: TRBV20-1; CDR3: CSARDEGMGTDTQYF
J: TRBJ2-7; V: TRBV4-3; CDR3: CASSRSRGHYEQYF
J: TRBJ2-7; V: TRBV10-3; CDR3: CAISVGQGTGEQYF
J: TRBJ1-5; V: TRBV7-8; CDR3: CASSLAGSGNQPQHF
J: TRBJ1-2; V: TRBV7-9; CDR3: CASSLGTGEYGYTF
J: TRBJ1-2; V: TRBV10-1; CDR3: CASSAGTGQDYGYTF
J: TRBJ1-5; V: TRBV19; CDR3: CASSPTGGFGNQPQHF
J: TRBJ2-7; V: TRBV7-2; CDR3: CASSWTGPPHF
J: TRBJ1-4; V: TRBV10-3; CDR3: CAISEQTGATNEKLFF
J: TRBJ2-3; V: TRBV7-6; CDR3: CASSQRTSGTSTDTQYF
J: TRBJ2-7; V: TRBV2; CDR3: CASSGGPVNYEQYF
J: TRBJ2-7; V: TRBV30; CDR3: CAWSVSSYEQYF
J: TRBJ2-3; V: TRBV11-2; CDR3: CASSGTPSGRRDTQYF
J: TRBJ2-1; V: TRBV12-2; CDR3: CASRLAVEGNEQFF
J: TRBJ1-1; V: TRBV5-6; CDR3: CASSLGTQPKNTEAFF
J: TRBJ2-2; V: TRBV5-5; CDR3: CASSLELHRELFF
J: TRBJ2-7; V: TRBV18; CDR3: CASSPTISEQYF
J: TRBJ1-4; V: TRBV19; CDR3: CASSIVRWEEKPFF
J: TRBJ2-1; V: TRBV20-1; CDR3: CSAPLALSYNEQFF
J: TRBJ2-3; V: TRBV11-2; CDR3: CASRSGKGADTQYF
J: TRBJ1-5; V: TRBV12-3/TRBV12-4; CDR3: CASSARTGKSNQPQHF
J: TRBJ2-7; V: TRBV5-1; CDR3: CASKEGTARVYEQYF
J: TRBJ2-7; V: TRBV12-3/TRBV12-4; CDR3: CASSFLATYEQYF
J: TRBJ2-7; V: TRBV6-6; CDR3: CASSYSNKGYEQYF
J: TRBJ2-2; V: TRBV7-9; CDR3: CASSLAKATGELFF
J: TRBJ1-1; V: TRBV18; CDR3: CASSPKTGLNTEAFF
J: TRBJ1-5; V: TRBV12-3/TRBV12-4; CDR3: CASSFSRGSNQPQHF
J: TRBJ2-7; V: TRBV28; CDR3: CASSPPFKEQYF
J: TRBJ2-5; V: TRBV7-6; CDR3: CASSLGQSQETQYF
J: TRBJ2-6; V: TRBV30; CDR3: CAWSVLSSGANVLTF
J: TRBJ2-5; V: TRBV28; CDR3: CASSSGRDQETQYF
J: TRBJ2-3; V: TRBV4-2; CDR3: CASSQTRSDPLDTQYF
J: TRBJ2-5; V: TRBV19; CDR3: CASTSGQETQYF
J: TRBJ2-4; V: TRBV5-6; CDR3: CASSLVGQGEAKNIQYF
J: TRBJ1-4; V: TRBV3-1; CDR3: CASSQRTGGEKLFF
J: TRBJ2-7; V: TRBV20-1; CDR3: CSASWEQGNEQYF
J: TRBJ2-7; V: TRBV7-2; CDR3: CASSPSAGPYEQYF
J: TRBJ2-2; V: TRBV5-1; CDR3: CASSFLADTGELFF
J: TRBJ2-1; V: TRBV27; CDR3: CASIVLAGGPPPEQFF
J: TRBJ2-4; V: TRBV20-1; CDR3: CSARKSGGVNNIQYF
J: TRBJ1-5; V: TRBV2; CDR3: CASSERADLSNQPQHF
J: TRBJ1-6; V: TRBV7-9; CDR3: CATGQGDSPLHF
J: TRBJ1-2; V: TRBV3-1; CDR3: CASSHTPTQDNGYTF
J: TRBJ1-2; V: TRBV6-5; CDR3: CASSPDRFGYTF
J: TRBJ2-3; V: TRBV20-1; CDR3: CSANSLHGADTQYF
J: TRBJ2-3; V: TRBV12-3/TRBV12-4; CDR3: CASRSLAGVVNTQYF
J: TRBJ2-7; V: TRBV7-8; CDR3: CASSLGVEQGIEQYF
J: TRBJ2-5; V: TRBV27; CDR3: CASSTSTGTYLETQYF
J: TRBJ2-2; V: TRBV28; CDR3: CASSLPTPGELFF
J: TRBJ2-6; V: TRBV7-9; CDR3: CASSFPGRTGANVLTF